The source of this T cell receptor (beta chain) is a study of blood T cell repertoires in COVID-19. About this clone: In the same sample, other DNA sequences code for this CDR3.

Per germline, CDR1 MNHEY and CDR2 SVGAGI. This CDR3 region has 15 residues. Trimming shortened V by 0 bases and J by 2 bases, and 11 bases separated the two germline ends. As handled by the study authors: Reference gene primers were amplified, and this amplification served to estimate nucleated cell counts. Libraries were prepared by immunoSEQ multiplex PCR; TCRdb keeps only in-frame clonotypes and omits some of them. For V, J and clone size, that table is used; D and trimming come from the DNA. The sample carries approximately 190,000 clones, 75% to 90% recorded once. The sequence was collected from a man aged 65 to 79 with active or convalescent COVID-19. Sequenced input: peripheral blood. V usage is TRBV6-5 and J usage is TRBJ2-7; possibly TRBD1 for D (6 bases). In DNA, the CDR3 is TGTGCCAGCAGTTACTCGAGGGACACAACCTACGAGCAGTACTTC. Translating gives CASSYSRDTTYEQYF.